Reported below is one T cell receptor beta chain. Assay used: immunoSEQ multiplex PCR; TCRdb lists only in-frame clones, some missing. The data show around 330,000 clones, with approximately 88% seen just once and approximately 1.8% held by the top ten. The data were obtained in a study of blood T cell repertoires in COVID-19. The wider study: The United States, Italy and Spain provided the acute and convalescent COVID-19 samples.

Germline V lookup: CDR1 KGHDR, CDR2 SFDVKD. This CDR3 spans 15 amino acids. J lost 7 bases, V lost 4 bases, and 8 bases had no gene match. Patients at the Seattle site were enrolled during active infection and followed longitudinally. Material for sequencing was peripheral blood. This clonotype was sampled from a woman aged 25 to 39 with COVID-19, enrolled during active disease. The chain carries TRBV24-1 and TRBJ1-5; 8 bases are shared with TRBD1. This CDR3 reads CATSDYDRGGQPQHF. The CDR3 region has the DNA TGTGCCACCAGTGACTATGACAGGGGAGGCCAGCCCCAGCATTTT.